This T cell receptor (beta chain) was recorded in a study of neurological immune-mediated disorders. Study-wide results and limits: TCR-beta repertoires seemed private in all groups, with no expanded CDR3 amino acid sequences shared.

Ten or more counts support this clonotype. Its specificity is unknown. Synthesis of cDNA was performed by 5'RACE using 10-nucleotide random UMIs. Sequencing runs each yielded over 160 million TCR-beta sequences from 15-18 subjects. In TCRdb, the 5' RACE reads were re-called with MiXCR into one record per CDR3 protein. Of about 30,000 distinct CDR3 sequences in the sample, roughly 15% were seen once. The germline gives CDR1 SGHKS, CDR2 YYEKEE (reference sequence). CDR3 size: 12 residues. Trimming cost V 0 bases and J 6 bases, with 6 bases left between them. 2 million unsorted PBMCs were stored in RNAlater at -80 °C before RNA extraction.

The sequencing sample was made of PBMCs. The rearrangement joins TRBV5-5 to TRBJ1-2; D unclear. The TCR comes from a man in his 70s in good health. The CDR3 loop is CASSLVWDGYTF. The CDR3 DNA reads as TGTGCCAGCAGCTTGGTATGGGATGGCTACACCTTC.